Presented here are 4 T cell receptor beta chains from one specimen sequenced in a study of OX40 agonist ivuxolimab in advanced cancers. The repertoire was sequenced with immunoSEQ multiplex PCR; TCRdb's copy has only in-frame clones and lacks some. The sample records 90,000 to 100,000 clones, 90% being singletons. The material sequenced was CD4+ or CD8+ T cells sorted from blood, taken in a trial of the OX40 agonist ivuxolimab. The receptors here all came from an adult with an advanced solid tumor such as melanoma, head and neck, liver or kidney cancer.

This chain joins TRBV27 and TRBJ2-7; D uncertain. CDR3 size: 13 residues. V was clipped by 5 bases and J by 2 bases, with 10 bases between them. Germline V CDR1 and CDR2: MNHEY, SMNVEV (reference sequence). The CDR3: CASSPSPPYEQYF. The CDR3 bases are TGTGCCAGCAGTCCGAGTCCCCCCTACGAGCAGTACTTC.

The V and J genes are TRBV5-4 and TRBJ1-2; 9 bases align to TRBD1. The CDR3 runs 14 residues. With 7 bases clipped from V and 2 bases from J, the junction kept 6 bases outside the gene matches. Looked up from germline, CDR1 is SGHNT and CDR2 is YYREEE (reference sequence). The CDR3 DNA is TGTGCCAGCGGAGAGGGACAGGGAAACTATGGCTACACCTTC. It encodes CASGEGQGNYGYTF.

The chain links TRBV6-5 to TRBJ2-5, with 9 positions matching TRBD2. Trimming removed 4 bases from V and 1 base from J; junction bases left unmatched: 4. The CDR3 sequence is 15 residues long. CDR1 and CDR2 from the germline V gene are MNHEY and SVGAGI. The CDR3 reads CASSLAGVPQETQYF. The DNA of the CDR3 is TGTGCCAGCAGTTTAGCGGGAGTCCCCCAAGAGACCCAGTACTTC.

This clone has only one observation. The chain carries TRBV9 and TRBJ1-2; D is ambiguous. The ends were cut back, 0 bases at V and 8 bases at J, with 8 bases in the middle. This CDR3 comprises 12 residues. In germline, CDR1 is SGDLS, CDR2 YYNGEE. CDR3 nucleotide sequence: TGTGCCAGCAGCGTAGGGGATTGGGGCTACACCTTC. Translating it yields CASSVGDWGYTF.